This T cell receptor (beta chain) was found in a study of siplizumab effects on memory and regulatory T cells. The CDR3 sequence is 17 residues long. V lost 3 bases and J lost 0, with 12 bases in between. Germline CDR1 and CDR2: KGHSH and LQKENI. Whole-study results and caveats: Some alloreactive sequences were traceable to unstimulated CD4+ memory cells, and siplizumab significantly reduced them. A major contribution to the alloresponse seemed to be made by naive T cells, which seemed more diverse than memory cells.

With respect to this clone: The antigen remains unidentified.

TCRdb's table, derived via immunoSEQ multiplex PCR, lists solely in-frame clones and lacks some. The sample consists of more than 45,000 clones, about 97% of them appearing once. The TCR comes from a human donor in good health. The sample taken for sequencing was naive CD4+ T cells sorted from blood. This chain uses TRBV18 with TRBJ2-6; tentatively, D is TRBD2 (5 bases). The CDR3 DNA follows: TGTGCCAGCTCACCTAAGACTACCTTCTCTGGGGCCAACGTCCTGACTTTC. It specifies CASSPKTTFSGANVLTF.